The next 32 T cell receptor beta chains were all read from a single sample in a study of beta chain features in type 1 diabetes. Whole-study findings and limits: For Type 1 diabetes patients, all four CD4+ subsets carried TCRB CDR3s that were moderately but significantly shorter.

The sequenced template was cDNA made from the entire isolated RNA. Libraries were prepared by immunoSEQ multiplex PCR; TCRdb keeps only in-frame clonotypes and omits some of them. This table has around 250,000 clones, around 24% appearing once. Their antigen targets remain unknown. Sequencing was performed on naive CD4+ T cells from blood. These receptors originate from a woman under 40 with type 1 diabetes.

This chain uses TRBV11-1 with TRBJ2-7; 11 bases fit TRBD2. Germline V gene lookup returns CDR1 SGHAT and CDR2 FQDESV (reference sequence). J gave up 4 bases and V 5 bases, and 7 bases lay outside the gene matches. CDR3 length equals 15 residues. The CDR3 coding sequence is TGTGCCAGCAGCCAAACTAGCGGGAGAGAGTACGAGCAGTACTTC. This sequence encodes CASSQTSGREYEQYF.

The V and J genes are TRBV9 and TRBJ1-1; no firm D call. V lost 5 bases and J 7 bases, leaving 9 bases between the germline ends. This CDR3 has 11 amino acids. Germline CDR1 reads SGDLS; CDR2 reads YYNGEE. The chain's CDR3 is CASRADGEAFF. Written as DNA, the CDR3 is TGTGCCAGCAGAGCGGACGGTGAAGCTTTCTTT.

The chain has TRBV5-1 and TRBJ2-1; possibly TRBD1 for D (6 bases). The CDR3 length is 15 residues. Germline lookup yields CDR1 SGHRS and CDR2 YFSETQ. Trimming took 4 bases from V and 5 from J, leaving 16 bases between them. The CDR3 DNA reads as TGCGCCAGCAGCGTAAACCTAGACAGGCACAATGAGCAGTTCTTC. Its translation: CASSVNLDRHNEQFF.

This clone was observed a few times. V is TRBV7-3 and J is TRBJ2-1; 7 bases fit TRBD1. V lost 5 bases and J lost 7; bases outside the gene matches: 5. The CDR3 is made up of 13 amino acids. Per the germline V gene, CDR1 is SGHTA and CDR2 is FQGTGA. The CDR3 bases are TGTGCCAGCAGCACACTCAGGGGGAATGAGCAGTTCTTC. Encoded protein: CASSTLRGNEQFF.

The chain combines TRBV5-1 with TRBJ1-2, with D unclear. Trimming shortened V by 4 bases and J by 4 bases, and 14 bases separated the two germline ends. This CDR3 is 14 amino acids long. Germline CDR1 reads SGHRS; CDR2 reads YFSETQ. The CDR3 nucleotides are TGCGCCAGCAGCCCCGCTGACGGGAGCTATGGCTACACCTTC. Its translation is CASSPADGSYGYTF.

The chain recombines TRBV5-1 with TRBJ1-2, with 7 positions matching TRBD1. This CDR3 spans 15 amino acids. The V segment lost 0 bases and the J segment 5 bases; nucleotides outside the gene matches: 7. Germline-derived CDR1 and CDR2 are SGHRS and YFSETQ. The CDR3 nucleotides are TGCGCCAGCAGCTTGGTTTCGCAGGGGGAGTATGGCTACACCTTC. It translates to CASSLVSQGEYGYTF.

This clone was counted between two and nine times. The CDR3 spells CAISESPTEAFF. Here the CDR3 DNA reads TGTGCCATCAGTGAGTCCCCGACTGAAGCTTTCTTT. The chain recombines TRBV10-3 with TRBJ1-1, with D unresolved. Trimming cost V 0 bases and J 5 bases, with 4 bases left between them. CDR1 is ENHRY and CDR2 is SYGVKD in the germline V gene. CDR3 size: 12 residues.

V is TRBV28 and J is TRBJ1-4, with no clear D. V was trimmed by 8 bases and J by 6 bases, leaving 13 bases between them. Germline CDR1 MDHEN, CDR2 SYDVKM. This CDR3 contains 13 residues. This CDR3 is CASLTVSDEKLFF. CDR3 bases: TGTGCCAGCCTAACAGTTTCCGATGAAAAACTGTTTTTT. The full variable domain, its missing parts supplied by reference TRBV28 and TRBJ1-4, is DVKVTQSSRYLVKRTGEKVFLECVQDMDHENMFWYRQDPGLGLRLIYFSYDVKMKEKGDIPEGYSVSREKKERFSLILESASTNQTSMYLCASLTVSDEKLFFGSGTQLSVL.

This clone has just a few counts. The rearrangement links TRBV4-2 to TRBJ2-7; 11 bases agree with TRBD2. V was clipped by 2 bases and J by 2 bases; unmatched bases: 5. The CDR3 has 16 residues. Germline CDR1 reads LGHNA; CDR2 reads YNFKEQ. CDR3 in DNA: TGTGCCAGCAGCCAACCGACTAGCGGGGTAACCTACGAGCAGTACTTC. This sequence encodes CASSQPTSGVTYEQYF.

This clone was detected only a few times. The chain couples TRBV18 to TRBJ2-7, with 12 bases that match TRBD2. The V gene end was trimmed by 2 bases and the J gene end by 3 bases; junction bases not matched to a gene: 5. The germline CDR1 and CDR2 sequences are KGHSH and LQKENI. The CDR3 runs to 16 residues. The CDR3 reads CASSPKGLAGVYEQYF. The CDR3 nucleotides are TGTGCCAGCTCACCAAAGGGACTAGCGGGCGTCTACGAGCAGTACTTC.

The sample holds a few counts of this clone. The chain is built from TRBV7-3 and TRBJ2-5; the D is unclear. The CDR3 is 13 residues long. Germline CDR1 is SGHTA and CDR2 is FQGTGA. V lost 2 bases to trimming and J lost 7 bases, with 11 bases between them. DNA for the CDR3: TGTGCCAGCAGCTTAGTGGCATCGGGGACCCAGTACTTC. Translating it yields CASSLVASGTQYF.

There are a few counts of this clone. The CDR3 region is CASSQVSGIASEQFF. For the CDR3, the DNA is TGCGCCAGCAGCCAAGTTAGCGGGATAGCCAGTGAGCAGTTCTTC. V is TRBV4-1 and J is TRBJ2-1, with TRBD2 matching 8 bases. Germline lookup yields CDR1 MGHRA and CDR2 YSYEKL. This CDR3 comprises 15 residues. The V segment lost 1 base and the J segment 9 bases; nucleotides outside the gene matches: 8.

Here the CDR3 reads CASSLSQGSPTIYGYTF. The DNA for the CDR3 is TGTGCCAGCAGTTTATCGCAGGGGTCCCCCACGATCTATGGCTACACCTTC. The rearrangement joins TRBV27 to TRBJ1-2; a weak D match, TRBD1 (6 bases). Germline V gene lookup returns CDR1 MNHEY and CDR2 SMNVEV (reference sequence). The germline V and J ends were trimmed by 0 bases and 4 bases, with 18 bases remaining between them. The CDR3 has 17 residues.

The chain links TRBV28 to TRBJ2-7, with D possibly being TRBD2 (7 bases). CDR3 length equals 16 residues. The germline V gene encodes CDR1 MDHEN and CDR2 SYDVKM. Trimming pared 4 bases from V and 5 bases from J, leaving 21 bases between. CDR3 nucleotide sequence: TGTGCCAGCAGTTCTATGGGGTCGGGGGGCGGCCACGAGCAGTACTTC. Its translation: CASSSMGSGGGHEQYF.

This clone came up a few times. The genes are TRBV11-2 and TRBJ2-7, with D uncertain. This CDR3 has 14 amino acids. Germline values: CDR1 SGHAT, CDR2 FQNNGV. V shed 1 base and J shed 5 bases, with 12 bases lying between them. The CDR3 is CASSLVVPPNEQYF. Here the CDR3 DNA reads TGTGCCAGCAGCTTAGTTGTTCCCCCCAACGAGCAGTACTTC.

There are a few counts of this clone. This chain uses TRBV7-2 with TRBJ2-3, with a tentative D call TRBD2 (5 bases). With 4 bases removed from V and 0 bases from J, the gap between germline ends came to 20 bases. CDR1 is SGHTA and CDR2 is FQGNSA in the germline V gene. This CDR3 contains 18 residues. The CDR3: CASSSSYGGSTSTDTQYF. The DNA of the CDR3 is TGTGCCAGCAGCTCCTCTTACGGAGGCAGCACTAGCACAGATACGCAGTATTTT. Based on the CDR3 plus reference TRBV7-2 and TRBJ2-3, the full variable domain is GAGVSQSPSNKVTEKGKDVELRCDPISGHTALYWYRQSLGQGLEFLIYFQGNSAPDKSGLPSDRFSAERTGGSVSTLTIQRTQQEDSAVYLCASSSSYGGSTSTDTQYFGPGTRLTVL.

J is TRBJ2-7 and V is TRBV6-5; possibly TRBD2 for D (6 bases). Germline lookup yields CDR1 MNHEY and CDR2 SVGAGI. The CDR3 is made up of 13 amino acids. Trimming stripped 7 bases from V and 3 bases from J, with 13 bases between. CDR3 protein: CASMRGRNYEQYF. In nucleotides, the CDR3 is TGTGCCAGCATGCGGGGCAGAAACTACGAGCAGTACTTC.

This clone appeared a few times. This chain uses TRBV11-1 with TRBJ2-5; D is undetermined. The CDR3 sequence is 16 residues long. Trimming pared 0 bases from V and 2 bases from J, leaving 13 bases between. In germline, CDR1 is SGHAT, CDR2 FQDESV (reference sequence). CDR3 loop: CASSLALLGSQETQYF. DNA for the CDR3: TGTGCCAGCAGCTTAGCGCTTCTGGGCAGTCAAGAGACCCAGTACTTC. Full variable domain (remainder filled in from reference TRBV11-1 and TRBJ2-5): EAEVAQSPRYKITEKSQAVAFWCDPISGHATLYWYRQILGQGPELLVQFQDESVVDDSQLPKDRFSAERLKGVDSTLKIQPAELGDSAMYLCASSLALLGSQETQYFGPGTRLLVL.

This clone has a handful of counts. The chain is built from TRBV7-3 and TRBJ2-1; D is perhaps TRBD2 (5 bases). Trimming took 5 bases from V and 8 from J, leaving 13 bases between them. The CDR3 runs to 13 residues. Germline loops: CDR1 SGHTA, CDR2 FQGTGA. Written as DNA, the CDR3 is TGTGCCAGCAGCCTACAGAGCGGAGATGAGCAGTTCTTC. It specifies CASSLQSGDEQFF.

The genes are TRBV9 and TRBJ2-5; TRBD2 is a possible D gene (5 bases). Germline CDR1 and CDR2: SGDLS and YYNGEE. The CDR3 has 15 amino acids. Trimming stripped 2 bases from V and 3 bases from J, with 14 bases between. CDR3 loop: CASSVSTRREETQYF. The CDR3 DNA sequence: TGTGCCAGCAGCGTTTCAACTAGGCGGGAAGAGACCCAGTACTTC. The full variable domain, with the rest looked up from reference TRBV9 and TRBJ2-5, is DSGVTQTPKHLITATGQRVTLRCSPRSGDLSVYWYQQSLDQGLQFLIQYYNGEERAKGNILERFSAQQFPDLHSELNLSSLELGDSALYFCASSVSTRREETQYFGPGTRLLVL.

The V and J genes are TRBV19 and TRBJ2-5; TRBD1 aligns across 11 bases. The J segment lost 5 bases and the V segment lost 1 base, leaving 6 bases of the junction unmatched. The CDR3 has 16 amino acids. The germline V gene has CDR1 LNHDA and CDR2 SQIVND (reference sequence). The CDR3 DNA follows: TGTGCCAGTAGTATAGCTCGGACAGGGGGCCGGGAGACCCAGTACTTC. Amino acid sequence: CASSIARTGGRETQYF.

Points on this clone: Other DNA variants within this sample encode the same CDR3. This chain uses TRBV30 with TRBJ1-5, with D possibly TRBD1 on 5 matching bases. The V end lost 2 bases, the J end lost 4 bases, and 9 bases lay between the germline ends. Germline CDR1 GTSNPN, CDR2 SVGIG (reference sequence). The CDR3 loop spans 13 amino acids. CDR3 nucleotides: TGTGCCTGGAGTAGGGGATCTAATCAGCCCCAGCATTTT. This encodes CAWSRGSNQPQHF.

This clone turned up a few times. V usage is TRBV30 and J usage is TRBJ2-2, with 12 bases aligning to TRBD2. V trimming: 2 bases; J trimming: 6 bases; junction bases outside the gene matches: 10. The CDR3 is made up of 17 amino acids. The germline V gene has CDR1 GTSNPN and CDR2 SVGIG (reference sequence). Here the CDR3 DNA reads TGTGCCTGGAGTCGAATTCGGACTAGCGGGATACCCGGGGAGCTGTTTTTT. Translating it yields CAWSRIRTSGIPGELFF.

The rearrangement links TRBV4-1 to TRBJ2-1; 8 nucleotides agree with TRBD1. Germline V lookup: CDR1 MGHRA, CDR2 YSYEKL. V trimming: 2 bases; J trimming: 10 bases; junction bases outside the gene matches: 13. This CDR3 is built from 16 residues. This CDR3 reads CASSQLGQGRVFEQFF. Written as DNA, the CDR3 is TGCGCCAGCAGCCAACTCGGACAGGGTAGGGTTTTCGAGCAGTTCTTC.

Remarks on this clone: The same CDR3 can be traced to other DNA sequences in this sample. The chain uses TRBV30 and TRBJ1-5; the match to TRBD1 covers 7 bases. This CDR3 has 13 residues. V gave up 1 base and J gave up 5 bases; unmatched junction bases: 2. From germline, CDR1 is GTSNPN and CDR2 SVGIG (reference sequence). CDR3 loop: CAWSGTGDQPQHF. The CDR3, as DNA: TGTGCCTGGAGTGGAACAGGGGATCAGCCCCAGCATTTT.

The chain has TRBV5-6 and TRBJ2-7; no definite D call. Germline values: CDR1 SGHDT, CDR2 YYEEEE. V lost 1 base and J lost 4, with 6 bases in between. The CDR3 spans 12 residues. CDR3 loop: CASSLPYYEQYF. As DNA, the CDR3 is TGTGCCAGCAGCTTGCCCTATTACGAGCAGTACTTC. Combining the CDR3 with reference TRBV5-6 and TRBJ2-7 gives the whole variable domain DAGVTQSPTHLIKTRGQQVTLRCSPKSGHDTVSWYQQALGQGPQFIFQYYEEEERQRGNFPDRFSGHQFPNYSSELNVNALLLGDSALYLCASSLPYYEQYFGPGTRLTVT.

The chain links TRBV30 to TRBJ1-2; D is possibly TRBD1 (5 bases). Germline V CDR1 and CDR2: GTSNPN, SVGIG (reference sequence). V dropped 1 base and J dropped 4 bases, with 13 bases sitting between them. The CDR3 is 14 residues long. The CDR3 sequence is CAWSAQTATYGYTF. CDR3 coding DNA: TGTGCCTGGAGTGCGCAGACAGCGACCTATGGCTACACCTTC.

This clone has a handful of counts. The chain is built from TRBV7-2 and TRBJ2-3; D is unclear. Germline V gives CDR1 SGHTA, CDR2 FQGNSA. The CDR3 covers 14 residues. The V gene lost 5 bases and the J gene lost 4 bases, with 13 bases spanning the gap. CDR3 in DNA: TGTGCCAGCAGCCCAGACCCTAGTGCAGATACGCAGTATTTT. Residues: CASSPDPSADTQYF.

This clone has more than one count but fewer than ten. The J gene is TRBJ2-1, the V gene TRBV5-1; D may be TRBD2 (6 bases). The V and J ends lost 3 bases and 6 bases respectively, with 16 bases between them. The CDR3 length is 15 residues. From germline, CDR1 is SGHRS and CDR2 YFSETQ. The CDR3 loop reads CASSSSGVTLNEQFF. CDR3 DNA: TGCGCCAGCAGCTCCTCGGGAGTTACCCTCAATGAGCAGTTCTTC.

This clone has only a few counts. CDR3 in DNA: TGTGCCTGGAGTGCCCAGATTGGTTACGAGCAGTACTTC. This encodes CAWSAQIGYEQYF. This sequence joins TRBV30 and TRBJ2-7, with D unresolved. Germline V lookup: CDR1 GTSNPN, CDR2 SVGIG (reference sequence). This CDR3 has 13 residues. Trimming took off 1 base at V and 4 bases at J, with 11 bases between the two ends.

This clone was seen more than once but under ten times. This chain links TRBV7-9 with TRBJ1-5, with 7 bases that match TRBD1. The CDR3 is 14 residues long. Germline values: CDR1 SEHNR, CDR2 FQNEAQ (reference sequence). V dropped 0 bases and J dropped 4; count of bases not matched to a gene: 0. The CDR3 bases are TGTGCCAGCAGCTTAGCGACAGGGAATCAGCCCCAGCATTTT. This encodes CASSLATGNQPQHF.

The chain is built from TRBV4-2 and TRBJ1-5; D is ambiguous. The CDR3 sequence is 14 residues long. The V end was cut by 0 bases, the J end by 9 bases, with 12 bases between. Germline CDR1 LGHNA, CDR2 YNFKEQ. This CDR3 reads CASSQDIADRPQHF. The CDR3 DNA reads as TGTGCCAGCAGCCAAGATATAGCAGATCGGCCCCAGCATTTT.